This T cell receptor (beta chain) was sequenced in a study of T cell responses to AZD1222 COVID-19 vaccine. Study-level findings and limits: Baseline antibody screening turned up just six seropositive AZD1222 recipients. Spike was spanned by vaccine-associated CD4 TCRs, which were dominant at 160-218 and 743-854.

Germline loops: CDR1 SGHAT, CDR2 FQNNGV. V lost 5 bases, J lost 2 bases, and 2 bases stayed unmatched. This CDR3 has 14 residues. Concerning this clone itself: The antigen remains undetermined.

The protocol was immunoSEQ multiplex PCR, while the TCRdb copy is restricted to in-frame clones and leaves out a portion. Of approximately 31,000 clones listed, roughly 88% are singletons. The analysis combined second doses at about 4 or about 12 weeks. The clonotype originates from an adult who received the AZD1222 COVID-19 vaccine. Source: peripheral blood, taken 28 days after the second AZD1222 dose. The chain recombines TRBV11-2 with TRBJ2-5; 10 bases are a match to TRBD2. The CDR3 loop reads CASSRGLAQETQYF. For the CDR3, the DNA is TGTGCCAGCAGCCGGGGACTAGCGCAAGAGACCCAGTACTTC.